Listed below are T cell receptor beta chains from one sample, sequenced in a study of cytomegalovirus exposure and HLA in healthy donors. Libraries were prepared by immunoSEQ multiplex PCR; TCRdb keeps only in-frame clonotypes and omits some of them. The data contain some 130,000 clones, 60% to 75% of them singletons. Sequencing input: PBMCs. Source of these receptors: a human donor in good health. Both conserved end residues are trimmed from each CDR3. Some rows have no size entry. The others give once, few or many, or a class for an expanded clone.

CDR3aa	v_gene	j_gene	abundance
AISERQDYGYT	TRBV10-3	TRBJ1-2	NA
ASSVATGDGYT	TRBV9	TRBJ1-2	few
ASRGQGAGNQPQH	TRBV10-1	TRBJ1-5	NA
ASSINVGPGYSGELF	TRBV19	TRBJ2-2	NA
ASSQLGSETQY	TRBV14	TRBJ2-5	NA
ASTAGEETQY	TRBV21-1	TRBJ2-5	NA
ASSSGTAANTGELF	TRBV11-2	TRBJ2-2	NA
ASSLSSGEKYNEQF	TRBV27	TRBJ2-1	NA
ASSPGQRGVKLF	TRBV28	TRBJ1-4	many
ASSPSKGLPYNEQF	TRBV9	TRBJ2-1	NA
ASSLGTNMDTQY	TRBV5-6	TRBJ2-3	NA
ASSSTSGASYEQY	TRBV5-1	TRBJ2-7	once
ATGTITGELF	TRBV10-3	TRBJ2-2	NA
ASSDPARGNQPQH	TRBV2	TRBJ1-5	NA
ASSVTSGPFHEQY	TRBV5-4	TRBJ2-7	NA
ASSLSSGNTYNEQF	TRBV7-3	TRBJ2-1	NA
ASSEAPGRDTQY	TRBV6-1	TRBJ2-3	NA
ASSLTAPWGIQY	TRBV7-8	TRBJ2-4	NA
ASSSTVNTEAF	TRBV27	TRBJ1-1	NA
ATSRGSSLSGRAGKNIQY	TRBV15	TRBJ2-4	NA
AISELWESTDTQY	TRBV10-3	TRBJ2-3	few
ASTGGADEQY	TRBV19	TRBJ2-5	NA
ASSPGRVGTDTQY	TRBV7-3	TRBJ2-3	NA
ASSFTGEGTDTQY	TRBV11-2	TRBJ2-3	NA
ASSQLATSYEQY	TRBV9	TRBJ2-7	NA
ASRRSQGPSGANVLT	TRBV5-1	TRBJ2-6	NA
ASRNGQDADTQY	TRBV28	TRBJ2-3	NA
ASSLAGPLQETQY	TRBV9	TRBJ2-5	NA
ASSDRRQNTGELF	TRBV19	TRBJ2-2	NA
ASSLPDTVELKD	TRBV5-1	TRBJ2-5	NA
ASSRDRMGQGEKLF	TRBV18	TRBJ1-4	NA
ASSHLTGGVSGELF	TRBV4-1	TRBJ2-2	NA
ASSLGTGVETQY	TRBV5-8	TRBJ2-5	NA
ASSFGLFVATNEKLF	TRBV28	TRBJ1-4	NA
ASSQGLAGPTYNEQF	TRBV4-3	TRBJ2-1	NA
ASSHPGQGRDTGELF	TRBV4-3	TRBJ2-2	few
ASRVRFRGTSSYEQY	TRBV28	TRBJ2-7	NA
ASSSTSGSADTQY	TRBV6-4	TRBJ2-3	NA
ASSQAIWGGLDTQY	TRBV14	TRBJ2-3	NA
ASSRQGTNEKLF	TRBV7-2	TRBJ1-4	NA
ASRESYEQY	TRBV28	TRBJ2-7	NA
ASSELAEREQF	TRBV7-9	TRBJ2-1	NA
ASSPQGGGPGEQY	TRBV5-6	TRBJ2-7	NA
SRNTGTAGYEKLF	TRBV29-1	TRBJ1-4	NA
ASSYGQGREQY	TRBV6-5	TRBJ2-7	few
ASSLWSRENTGELF	TRBV5-1	TRBJ2-2	once
ASSQEMAGVEKLF	TRBV4-1	TRBJ1-4	few
ASSQGQAYTEAF	TRBV4-1	TRBJ1-1	NA
ASSLDVRRTEAF	TRBV7-9	TRBJ1-1	NA
ASLGTGNYGYT	TRBV6-6	TRBJ1-2	NA
ASSPTPRDRPWETQY	TRBV18	TRBJ2-5	few
ASSPTGTSGRDTQY	TRBV7-8	TRBJ2-3	NA
ASRYQTGSGQPQH	TRBV7-2	TRBJ1-5	few